These 5 T cell receptor beta chains came from one sample sequenced in a study of T-cell memory formation after mild COVID-19. MiXCR, run by TCRdb on the 5' RACE reads, gives a single entry per CDR3 protein. The sample lists a few hundred thousand distinct CDR3 sequences; about 16% were seen once. Source material: PBMCs or a T cell subset sorted from them (not recorded which). The receptor source for this set is a man aged 18 to 30 who had mild COVID-19 (a few samples of this study predate the infection). Cell type and time point are not known.

This clonotype was observed a handful of times. The chain carries TRBV6-5 and TRBJ1-1; TRBD1 might be the D (6 bases). The CDR3 has 12 residues. The germline CDR1 and CDR2 sequences are MNHEY and SVGAGI. Trimming cost V 5 bases and J 5 bases, with 9 bases left between them. The CDR3 DNA sequence: TGTGCCAGCAGTACAGGGTCGACTGAAGCTTTCTTT. Its protein product is CASSTGSTEAFF.

This clonotype turned up a few times. The chain carries TRBV12-3 or TRBV12-4 and TRBJ1-1; 7 bases match TRBD1. The V segment lost 7 bases and the J segment 5 bases; nucleotides outside the gene matches: 13. The CDR3 length is 15 residues. The CDR3 reads CASTLSTGTRTEAFF. In DNA, the CDR3 is TGTGCCAGCACCCTCTCGACAGGGACCCGGACTGAAGCTTTCTTT.

A note on this clonotype: A read error may produce the germline difference seen at one junction end. The chain joins TRBV4-3 to TRBJ2-5; TRBD2 aligns across 8 bases. The CDR3 totals 15 residues. Looked up from germline, CDR1 is LGHNA and CDR2 is YSLEER. This CDR3 is CASSQALADQESQYF. In DNA, the CDR3 is TGCGCCAGCAGCCAAGCACTAGCGGACCAAGAGAGCCAGTACTTC.

This clonotype was detected only a few times. This sequence joins TRBV5-6 and TRBJ2-5, with TRBD1 as a possible D gene (6 bases). This CDR3 is built from 15 residues. The V gene's germline CDR1 is SGHDT and CDR2 YYEEEE. The ends were cut back, 4 bases at V and 3 bases at J, with 16 bases in the middle. This CDR3 is CASSPGHTTKETQYF. The CDR3 nucleotides are TGTGCCAGCAGCCCGGGACACACCACGAAAGAGACCCAGTACTTC.

V usage is TRBV25-1 and J usage is TRBJ2-6; D unresolved. V lost 4 bases and J lost 0, with 10 bases in between. Per the germline V gene, CDR1 is MGHDK and CDR2 is SYGVNS. CDR3 length equals 16 residues. The CDR3 spells CASSATRNSGANVLTF. Here the CDR3 DNA reads TGTGCCAGCAGTGCCACTCGTAACTCTGGGGCCAACGTCCTGACTTTC.